These 27 T cell receptor beta chains came from one sample sequenced in a study of blood T cell repertoires in COVID-19. The assay was immunoSEQ multiplex PCR, and TCRdb's table has in-frame clones only and misses some. The repertoire holds around 200,000 clones, with over 80% as singletons. The sample taken for sequencing was peripheral blood. These receptors were collected from a woman aged 25 to 39 with COVID-19, enrolled during active disease.

The chain recombines TRBV12-5 with TRBJ1-1, with TRBD1 identical over 9 bases. CDR1 LGHNT and CDR2 FRNRAP come from the germline V gene. This CDR3 has 14 residues. With 3 bases clipped from V and 3 bases from J, the junction kept 2 bases outside the gene matches. The CDR3, as DNA: TGTGCTAGTGGTTTAGGGACAGGGCACACTGAAGCTTTCTTT. Amino acid sequence: CASGLGTGHTEAFF. Together with reference TRBV12-5 and TRBJ1-1, the CDR3 gives the full variable domain: DARVTQTPRHKVTEMGQEVTMRCQPILGHNTVFWYRQTMMQGLELLAYFRNRAPLDDSGMPKDRFSAEMPDATLATLKIQPSEPRDSAVYFCASGLGTGHTEAFFGQGTRLTVV.

The chain employs TRBV5-4 and TRBJ2-7, with 8 bases matching TRBD1. Unmatched junction bases numbered 2, after V lost 1 base and J lost 5 bases. The length of the CDR3 is 13 residues. Germline CDR1 reads SGHNT; CDR2 reads YYREEE (reference sequence). CDR3 residues: CASSLPGGNEQYF. CDR3 sequence (DNA): TGTGCCAGCAGCTTGCCAGGGGGCAACGAGCAGTACTTC.

The chain combines TRBV9 with TRBJ2-5, with 7 bases lining up with TRBD1. The ends lost 3 bases at V and 0 bases at J; junction bases unmatched: 2. Per the germline V gene, CDR1 is SGDLS and CDR2 is YYNGEE. This CDR3 region has 14 residues. The CDR3: CASSGGQYQETQYF. The CDR3 DNA is TGTGCCAGCAGCGGGGGACAGTACCAAGAGACCCAGTACTTC.

The chain combines TRBV19 with TRBJ2-1, with TRBD1 matching over 8 bases. V trimming: 6 bases; J trimming: 3 bases; junction bases outside the gene matches: 4. Germline CDR1 LNHDA, CDR2 SQIVND (reference sequence). CDR3 length: 14 amino acids. The CDR3 DNA reads as TGTGCCAGTAGGGACAGGGACGGCTACAATGAGCAGTTCTTC. This translates into CASRDRDGYNEQFF. Variable domain in full (rest from reference TRBV19 and TRBJ2-1): DGGITQSPKYLFRKEGQNVTLSCEQNLNHDAMYWYRQDPGQGLRLIYYSQIVNDFQKGDIAEGYSVSREKKESFPLTVTSAQKNPTAFYLCASRDRDGYNEQFFGPGTRLTVL.

The chain links TRBV6-2 or TRBV6-3 to TRBJ2-1, with D perhaps TRBD1 (6 bases). The CDR3 runs 15 residues. With 6 bases removed from V and 0 bases from J, the gap between germline ends came to 12 bases. Germline V gene data show CDR1 as MNHEY and CDR2 as SVGEGT. The CDR3 protein is CASSLLGASYNEQFF. DNA of the CDR3: TGTGCCAGCAGCCTACTGGGGGCCTCCTACAATGAGCAGTTCTTC.

Worth noting for this clone: Other DNA sequences within the sample encode an identical CDR3. The J gene is TRBJ1-2, the V gene TRBV19; D is unclear. CDR1 and CDR2 from the germline V gene are LNHDA and SQIVND (reference sequence). Trimming pared 0 bases from V and 5 bases from J, leaving 7 bases between. The CDR3 runs to 13 residues. CDR3: CASSIDPDYGYTF. The CDR3 DNA reads as TGTGCCAGTAGTATAGATCCAGATTATGGCTACACCTTC.

V and J are TRBV5-1 and TRBJ2-2, with 13 bases lining up with TRBD2. CDR3 length: 17 amino acids. V dropped 5 bases and J dropped 5; count of bases not matched to a gene: 9. The germline V gene has CDR1 SGHRS and CDR2 YFSETQ. The CDR3 region has the DNA TGCGCCAGCAGACGGACTAGCGGGGGAATACAAACCGGGGAGCTGTTTTTT. Protein sequence: CASRRTSGGIQTGELFF.

CDR3 nucleotides: TGTGCCAGCAGTTTGGTCAGGAGGCCAAGTGAGGGCTACACCTTC. Its translation is CASSLVRRPSEGYTF. This sequence joins TRBV28 and TRBJ1-2; D unresolved. Germline lookup yields CDR1 MDHEN and CDR2 SYDVKM. This CDR3 contains 15 residues. V shed 3 bases and J shed 8 bases, with 19 bases lying between them.

The rearrangement joins TRBV9 to TRBJ2-2; D remains ambiguous. Germline V CDR1 and CDR2: SGDLS, YYNGEE. The CDR3 length is 16 residues. With 3 bases removed from V and 8 bases from J, the gap between germline ends came to 20 bases. Here the CDR3 reads CASSAIFEVHKGELFF. CDR3 DNA sequence: TGTGCCAGCAGCGCGATTTTTGAGGTCCACAAAGGGGAGCTGTTTTTT.

This clone was picked up one time. The V call is TRBV5-1, the J call TRBJ2-5, with 12 bases identical to TRBD1. Germline V gives CDR1 SGHRS, CDR2 YFSETQ. J lost 0 bases, V lost 5 bases, and 5 bases had no gene match. The CDR3 sequence is 16 residues long. CDR3 amino acids: CASRGDRGLDQETQYF. CDR3 bases: TGCGCCAGCAGGGGGGACAGGGGGCTCGACCAAGAGACCCAGTACTTC.

This clone appeared once. The rearrangement links TRBV7-3 to TRBJ2-2; 8 bases align to TRBD1. Looked up from germline, CDR1 is SGHTA and CDR2 is FQGTGA. J gave up 8 bases and V 5 bases, and 16 bases lay outside the gene matches. The CDR3 is 17 amino acids. CDR3 sequence: CASSTSGTGGLSGELFF. The CDR3 DNA follows: TGTGCCAGCAGCACGTCCGGGACAGGTGGCCTTTCGGGGGAGCTGTTTTTT.

The chain combines TRBV5-6 with TRBJ1-4; D ambiguous. Germline loops: CDR1 SGHDT, CDR2 YYEEEE. V was shortened by 0 bases and J by 2 bases, with 17 bases between the two germline ends. The CDR3 sequence is 18 residues long. The CDR3, as DNA: TGTGCCAGCAGCTTGGTGAGGAAAAGGCAAGGCACTAATGAAAAACTGTTTTTT. Amino acid sequence: CASSLVRKRQGTNEKLFF. Full variable domain (missing parts from reference TRBV5-6 and TRBJ1-4): DAGVTQSPTHLIKTRGQQVTLRCSPKSGHDTVSWYQQALGQGPQFIFQYYEEEERQRGNFPDRFSGHQFPNYSSELNVNALLLGDSALYLCASSLVRKRQGTNEKLFFGSGTQLSVL.

The CDR3 bases are TGTGCCAGCAGTTTGGGCACTCCCAACAATGAGCAGTTCTTC. It specifies CASSLGTPNNEQFF. The chain uses TRBV28 and TRBJ2-1, with unresolved D. This CDR3 is built from 14 residues. Per germline, CDR1 MDHEN and CDR2 SYDVKM. Trimming pared 3 bases from V and 5 bases from J, leaving 11 bases between. Filled out from reference TRBV28 and TRBJ2-1, the complete variable domain reads DVKVTQSSRYLVKRTGEKVFLECVQDMDHENMFWYRQDPGLGLRLIYFSYDVKMKEKGDIPEGYSVSREKKERFSLILESASTNQTSMYLCASSLGTPNNEQFFGPGTRLTVL.

The J gene is TRBJ2-1, the V gene TRBV29-1; 7 positions match TRBD2. Germline assignment: CDR1 SQVTM and CDR2 ANQGSEA. This CDR3 is 13 amino acids long. Losses at the gene ends were 4 bases for V and 6 bases for J; bases not matched to a gene: 6. CDR3 DNA sequence: TGCAGCGTTGTCGCGGGAGCGCGCAATGAGCAGTTCTTC. As protein: CSVVAGARNEQFF.

In nucleotides, the CDR3 is TGTGCCAGTCCACAGGGATCTAACTATGGCTACACCTTC. Translating gives CASPQGSNYGYTF. This chain joins TRBV21-1 and TRBJ1-2; the table calls TRBD1, which could not be checked here. TRBV21-1 counts as a pseudogene. The CDR3 has 13 amino acids.

The chain carries TRBV7-7 and TRBJ1-1; the D gene is possibly TRBD1 (5 bases). The CDR3 runs to 13 residues. V lost 2 bases and J 5 bases, leaving 9 bases between the germline ends. CDR1 is SSHAT and CDR2 is FNYEAQ in the germline V gene (reference sequence). The CDR3 sequence is CASSLWGGTEAFF. CDR3 coding DNA: TGTGCCAGCAGCTTATGGGGGGGTACTGAAGCTTTCTTT. Complete variable domain (other parts from reference TRBV7-7 and TRBJ1-1): GAGVSQSPRYKVTKRGQDVTLRCDPISSHATLYWYQQALGQGPEFLTYFNYEAQPDKSGLPSDRFSAERPEGSISTLTIQRTEQRDSAMYRCASSLWGGTEAFFGQGTRLTVV.

The chain couples TRBV9 to TRBJ1-3; 7 positions agree with TRBD1. The germline V gene has CDR1 SGDLS and CDR2 YYNGEE. V lost 0 bases and J lost 7; bases outside the gene matches: 13. The length of the CDR3 is 17 residues. In DNA form, the CDR3 reads TGTGCCAGCAGCGTAGCCCGGGACAGAACAAAGGGGAACACCATATATTTT. As protein: CASSVARDRTKGNTIYF.

The chain's CDR3 is CATKGEGNTEAFF. CDR3 nucleotide sequence: TGTGCCACCAAGGGGGAGGGGAACACTGAAGCTTTCTTT. The gene calls are TRBV24-1 and TRBJ1-1, with a tentative D call TRBD1 (6 bases). Trimming shortened V by 8 bases and J by 1 base, and 10 bases separated the two germline ends. Germline V gene sequence: CDR1 KGHDR, CDR2 SFDVKD. The CDR3 is 13 residues long.

This clone has more than one count but fewer than ten. The V and J genes are TRBV6-5 and TRBJ2-5; D is perhaps TRBD2 (5 bases). Germline V gene data show CDR1 as MNHEY and CDR2 as SVGAGI. Trimming took 6 bases from V and 4 from J, leaving 12 bases between them. The CDR3 totals 13 residues. In DNA, the CDR3 is TGTGCCAGCAGCGTCCCAGGAGGAGAGACCCAGTACTTC. Translated: CASSVPGGETQYF.

This chain connects TRBV6-5 to TRBJ1-1; a weak D match, TRBD1 (6 bases). CDR3 length: 16 amino acids. CDR1 is MNHEY, CDR2 SVGAGI, per germline. Trimming pared 4 bases from V and 10 bases from J, leaving 25 bases between. The CDR3 DNA is TGTGCCAGCAGTTCCGCGGGGGGCGCAGGCCCCGGAGGAGCTTTCTTT. Translating gives CASSSAGGAGPGGAFF.

The gene calls are TRBV19 and TRBJ1-4; 8 nucleotides agree with TRBD1. This CDR3 is built from 14 residues. The germline gives CDR1 LNHDA, CDR2 SQIVND (reference sequence). V lost 2 bases and J lost 8; bases outside the gene matches: 4. The CDR3 sequence: CASSISGTGEKLFF. CDR3 nucleotide sequence: TGTGCCAGTAGTATATCCGGGACAGGCGAAAAACTGTTTTTT.

CDR3 protein: CASKGGTGRSYEQYF. CDR3 nucleotides: TGCGCCAGCAAGGGTGGGACAGGGCGATCCTACGAGCAGTACTTC. The chain recombines TRBV10-1 with TRBJ2-7, with TRBD1 matching over 9 bases. The CDR3 length is 15 residues. V was clipped by 7 bases and J by 1 base; unmatched bases: 8. Germline V CDR1 and CDR2: WNHNN, SYGVQD (reference sequence).

The CDR3 DNA reads as TGTGCCACCTCGTCACAGGAGTACCAAGAGACCCAGTACTTC. Protein product: CATSSQEYQETQYF. V and J are TRBV7-8 and TRBJ2-5; tentatively, D is TRBD1 (5 bases). Germline CDR1 is SGHVS and CDR2 is FQNEAQ. The CDR3 length is 14 residues. Between the trimmed V and J ends, which lost 10 bases and 0 bases, there was a span of 15 bases.

J is TRBJ1-2 and V is TRBV28; no firm D call. Germline V lookup: CDR1 MDHEN, CDR2 SYDVKM. The CDR3 contains 14 residues. Trimming cost V 3 bases and J 2 bases, with 10 bases left between them. In DNA form, the CDR3 reads TGTGCCAGCAGTTTGGAGCGGACGAACTATGGCTACACCTTC. It codes for CASSLERTNYGYTF.

A single count supports this clone. J is TRBJ1-2 and V is TRBV5-8; 7 positions agree with TRBD1. CDR3 length: 16 amino acids. CDR1 is SGHTS, CDR2 YDEGEE, per germline. The V segment lost 1 base and the J segment 4 bases; nucleotides outside the gene matches: 10. The CDR3 reads CASSLSGEGTAYGYTF. The CDR3, as DNA: TGTGCCAGCAGCTTGAGTGGGGAAGGGACAGCCTATGGCTACACCTTC.

The chain links TRBV3-1 (or the pseudogene TRBV3-2) to TRBJ2-2, with TRBD1 matching over 9 bases. The V gene end was trimmed by 5 bases and the J gene end by 5 bases; junction bases not matched to a gene: 6. The CDR3 is made up of 15 amino acids. CDR1 and CDR2 (germline): LGHDT, YNNKEL (reference sequence). In DNA form, the CDR3 reads TGTGCCAGCAGCGACCGGGACAGGGAAACCGGGGAGCTGTTTTTT. Amino acids: CASSDRDRETGELFF.

V and J are TRBV12-3 or TRBV12-4 and TRBJ1-4; D is unclear. V was cut by 6 bases and J by 8 bases, with 10 bases left in between. The length of the CDR3 is 12 residues. CDR3 sequence (DNA): TGTGCCAGCAGGAAGGCGGGGGAAAAACTGTTTTTT. Translation gives CASRKAGEKLFF.